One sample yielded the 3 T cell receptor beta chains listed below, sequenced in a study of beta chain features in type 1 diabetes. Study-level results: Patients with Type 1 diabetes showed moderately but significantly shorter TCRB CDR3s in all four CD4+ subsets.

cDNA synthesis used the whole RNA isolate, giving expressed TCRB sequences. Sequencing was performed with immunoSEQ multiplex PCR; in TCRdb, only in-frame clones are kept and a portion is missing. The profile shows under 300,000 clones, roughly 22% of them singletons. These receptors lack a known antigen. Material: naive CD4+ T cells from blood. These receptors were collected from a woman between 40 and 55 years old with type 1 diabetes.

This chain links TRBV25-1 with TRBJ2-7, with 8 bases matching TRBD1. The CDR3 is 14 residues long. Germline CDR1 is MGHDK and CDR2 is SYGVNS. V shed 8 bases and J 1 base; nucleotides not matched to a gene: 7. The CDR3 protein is CASDSGTGSYEQYF. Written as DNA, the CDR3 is TGTGCCAGCGATTCCGGGACAGGTTCCTACGAGCAGTACTTC.

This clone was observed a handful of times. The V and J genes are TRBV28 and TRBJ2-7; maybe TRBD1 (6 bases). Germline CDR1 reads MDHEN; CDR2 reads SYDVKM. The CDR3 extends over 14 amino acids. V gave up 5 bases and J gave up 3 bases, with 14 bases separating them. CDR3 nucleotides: TGTGCCAGCAGTCTACAGGGAGAAAGCTACGAGCAGTACTTC. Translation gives CASSLQGESYEQYF. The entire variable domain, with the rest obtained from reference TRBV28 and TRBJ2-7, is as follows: DVKVTQSSRYLVKRTGEKVFLECVQDMDHENMFWYRQDPGLGLRLIYFSYDVKMKEKGDIPEGYSVSREKKERFSLILESASTNQTSMYLCASSLQGESYEQYFGPGTRLTVT.

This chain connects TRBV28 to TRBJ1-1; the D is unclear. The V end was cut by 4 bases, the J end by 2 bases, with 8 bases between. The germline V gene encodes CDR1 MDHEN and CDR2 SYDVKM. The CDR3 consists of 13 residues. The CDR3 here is CASSSSENTEAFF. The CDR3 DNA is TGTGCCAGCAGTTCTTCAGAAAACACTGAAGCTTTCTTT.